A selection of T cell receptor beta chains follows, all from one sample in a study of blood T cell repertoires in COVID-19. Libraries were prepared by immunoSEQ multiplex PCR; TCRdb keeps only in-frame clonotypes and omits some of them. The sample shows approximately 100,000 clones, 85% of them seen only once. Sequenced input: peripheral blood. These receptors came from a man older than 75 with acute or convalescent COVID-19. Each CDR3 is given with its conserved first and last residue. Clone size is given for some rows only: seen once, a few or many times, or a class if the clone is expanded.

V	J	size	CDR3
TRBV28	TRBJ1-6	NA	CASSLIRRGQGNSPLHF
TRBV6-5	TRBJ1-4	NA	CASSSTATNEKLFF
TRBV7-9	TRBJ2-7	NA	CASSLATPPYEQYF
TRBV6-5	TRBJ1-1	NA	CASSYSGRGRRGEAFF
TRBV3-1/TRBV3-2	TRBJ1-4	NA	CASSQDLGQGGEKLFF
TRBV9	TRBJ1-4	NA	CASSSGTGHEKLFF
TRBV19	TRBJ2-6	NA	CASTTIGISGANVLTF
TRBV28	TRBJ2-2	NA	CASSPTGSGRAGELFF
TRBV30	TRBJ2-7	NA	CAWSGTGDEQYF
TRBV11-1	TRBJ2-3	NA	CASSLGAGSTDTQYF
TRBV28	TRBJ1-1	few	CASSATGLRTEAFF
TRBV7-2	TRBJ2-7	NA	CASSPPSFYEQYF
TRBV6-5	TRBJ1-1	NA	CASRNGGMNTEAFF
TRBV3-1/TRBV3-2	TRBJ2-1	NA	CASSLRQGVNEQFF
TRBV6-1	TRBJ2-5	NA	CASSEQGARETQYF
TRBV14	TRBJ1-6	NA	CASSQEGGGGYSPLHF
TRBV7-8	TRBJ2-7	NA	CASSLGRQVSYEQYF
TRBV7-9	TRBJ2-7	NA	CASSLEAIAYEQYF
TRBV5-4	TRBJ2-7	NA	CASSAGGGNYEQYF
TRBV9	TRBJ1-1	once	CASSAGGRLNTEAFF
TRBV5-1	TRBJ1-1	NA	CASSLDRATEAFF
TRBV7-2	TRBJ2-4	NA	CASSPLAEGAKNIQYF
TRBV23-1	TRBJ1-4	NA	CASSKTQATNEKLFF
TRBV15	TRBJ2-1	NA	CATSRDSGASGENEQFF
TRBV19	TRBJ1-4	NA	CASNRVRSLGEKLFF
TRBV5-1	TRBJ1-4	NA	CASSYAETNEKLFF
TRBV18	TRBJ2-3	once	CASSSTGGSTDTQYF
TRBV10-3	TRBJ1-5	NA	CAISEDRGNSNQPQHF
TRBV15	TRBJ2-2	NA	CATSRVGFTGELFF
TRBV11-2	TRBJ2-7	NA	CASSLDRTGGGYEQYF
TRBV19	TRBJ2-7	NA	CASRRTGAPSYEQYF
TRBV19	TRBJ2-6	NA	CASRTGGSRGANVLTF
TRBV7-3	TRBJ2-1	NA	CASSDKAGGPTNEQFF
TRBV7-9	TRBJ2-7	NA	CASSLGPGENYEQYF
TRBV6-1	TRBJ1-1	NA	CASSESWQGNAEAFF
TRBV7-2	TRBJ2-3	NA	CASSLVGTGRADTQYF
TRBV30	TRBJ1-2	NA	CAFWAGYGYTF
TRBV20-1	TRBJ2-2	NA	CSASPGTGDTGELFF
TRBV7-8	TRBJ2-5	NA	CASSLDGTGAQETQYF
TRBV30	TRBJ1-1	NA	CAWSVLQGSTEAFF
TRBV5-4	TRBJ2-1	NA	CAAILAGGPGEQFF
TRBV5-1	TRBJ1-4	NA	CASSLDRGREKLFF
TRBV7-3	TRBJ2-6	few	CASRSGANVLTF
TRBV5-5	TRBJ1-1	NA	CASSRRHGQGINTEAFF
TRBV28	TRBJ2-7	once	CASTTPGLAAYEQYF